This entry lists 30 T cell receptor beta chains sequenced from one sample in a study of blood T cell repertoires in COVID-19. The repertoire was sequenced with immunoSEQ multiplex PCR; TCRdb's copy has only in-frame clones and lacks some. Of 88,000 or so clones listed, approximately 90% are singletons. Sequencing was carried out using PBMCs or T cells enriched from blood (not recorded which). The receptors here all came from a woman aged 45-59 years with acute COVID-19.

The chain combines TRBV3-1 (or the pseudogene TRBV3-2) with TRBJ1-2; D gene unclear. CDR3 size: 15 residues. The V gene's germline CDR1 is LGHDT and CDR2 YNNKEL (reference sequence). With 8 bases removed from V and 4 bases from J, the gap between germline ends came to 20 bases. The CDR3 is CASQKSGPKFYGYTF. Here the CDR3 DNA reads TGTGCCAGCCAAAAGTCTGGCCCGAAATTCTATGGCTACACCTTC.

V and J are TRBV18 and TRBJ2-7; 8 bases match TRBD1. Looked up from germline, CDR1 is KGHSH and CDR2 is LQKENI. This CDR3 has 13 residues. The J segment lost 5 bases and the V segment lost 2 bases, leaving 2 bases of the junction unmatched. This chain's CDR3 is CASSPNRGDEQYF. In DNA, the CDR3 is TGTGCCAGCTCACCAAACAGGGGGGACGAGCAGTACTTC.

V is TRBV6-4 and J is TRBJ1-5; perhaps TRBD1 as D (5 bases). The CDR3 is made up of 13 amino acids. Germline CDR1 is MRHNA and CDR2 is SNTAGT. V was pared by 0 bases and J by 9 bases, with 9 bases between. The CDR3 loop is CASSDSETGPQHF. The DNA of the CDR3 is TGTGCCAGCAGTGACTCTGAAACAGGGCCCCAGCATTTT.

This chain uses TRBV19 with TRBJ1-4; a weak D match, TRBD1 (6 bases). The length of the CDR3 is 17 residues. V lost 6 bases to trimming and J lost 8 bases, with 25 bases between them. CDR1 is LNHDA, CDR2 SQIVND, per germline (reference sequence). The CDR3 coding sequence is TGTGCCAGTAGCATTACAGGGTTCCAAGGAGCAGGGGAAAAACTGTTTTTT. It yields the protein CASSITGFQGAGEKLFF.

This chain joins TRBV9 and TRBJ2-3; 10 bases agree with TRBD2. This CDR3 spans 18 amino acids. V dropped 0 bases and J dropped 1; count of bases not matched to a gene: 8. Germline V gene lookup returns CDR1 SGDLS and CDR2 YYNGEE. CDR3 residues: CASSVVSALAGGTDTQYF. The CDR3 DNA is TGTGCCAGCAGCGTAGTGAGTGCCCTAGCGGGAGGCACAGATACGCAGTATTTT.

The chain carries TRBV7-2 and TRBJ1-3; D ambiguous. This CDR3 contains 14 residues. Trimming took off 5 bases at V and 0 bases at J, with 8 bases between the two ends. CDR1 SGHTA and CDR2 FQGNSA come from the germline V gene. CDR3 sequence reads: CASSRAGSGNTIYF. CDR3 DNA: TGTGCCAGCAGCAGAGCGGGCTCTGGAAACACCATATATTTT.

This chain links TRBV14 with TRBJ1-3; 8 bases are shared with TRBD1. Germline V gene sequence: CDR1 SGHDN, CDR2 FVKESK. The CDR3 is made up of 14 amino acids. V trimming: 4 bases; J trimming: 3 bases; junction bases outside the gene matches: 2. For the CDR3, the DNA is TGTGCCAGCAGCCGAGGACAGGGTGGAAACACCATATATTTT. Its translation: CASSRGQGGNTIYF.

The rearrangement uses TRBV20-1 and TRBJ2-1; 12 positions match TRBD2. V was pared by 3 bases and J by 15 bases, with 3 bases of the junction left unmatched. CDR3 length equals 11 residues. Germline V gene lookup returns CDR1 DFQATT and CDR2 SNEGSKA (reference sequence). CDR3 nucleotides: TGCAGTGCTAGGACTAGCGGGAGCATGTTCTTC. Protein: CSARTSGSMFF.

This clone was detected a few times. The chain employs TRBV7-9 and TRBJ2-1; D ambiguous. The CDR3 totals 14 residues. Germline V gene data show CDR1 as SEHNR and CDR2 as FQNEAQ (reference sequence). V dropped 1 base and J dropped 4 bases, with 8 bases sitting between them. The CDR3 DNA reads TGTGCCAGCAGCTTAGTTCTAGATTACAATGAGCAGTTCTTC. It yields the protein CASSLVLDYNEQFF. Supplemented by reference TRBV7-9 and TRBJ2-1, the full variable domain reads DTGVSQNPRHKITKRGQNVTFRCDPISEHNRLYWYRQTLGQGPEFLTYFQNEAQLEKSRLLSDRFSAERPKGSFSTLEIQRTEQGDSAMYLCASSLVLDYNEQFFGPGTRLTVL.

This chain links TRBV24-1 with TRBJ2-1, with 9 bases identical to TRBD1. V lost 3 bases to trimming and J lost 7 bases; unmatched junction nucleotides: 12. The CDR3 contains 17 residues. Germline CDR1 is KGHDR and CDR2 is SFDVKD. In DNA form, the CDR3 reads TGTGCCACCAGTGATCGATTACGGGACAGGGAAGGTAATGAGCAGTTCTTC. Translated: CATSDRLRDREGNEQFF.

This clone was found once. The V and J genes are TRBV25-1 and TRBJ2-3, with D possibly matching TRBD2 (5 bases). Trimming took 11 bases from V and 1 from J, leaving 10 bases between them. The V gene's germline CDR1 is MGHDK and CDR2 SYGVNS. This CDR3 spans 12 amino acids. CDR3 sequence reads: CASAEGTDTQYF. CDR3 DNA sequence: TGTGCCTCAGCGGAGGGCACAGATACGCAGTATTTT.

The chain carries TRBV19 and TRBJ1-3; 9 bases map to TRBD1. The CDR3 is made up of 15 amino acids. Looked up from germline, CDR1 is LNHDA and CDR2 is SQIVND (reference sequence). J gave up 2 bases and V 6 bases, and 5 bases lay outside the gene matches. In DNA, the CDR3 is TGTGCCAGTAGCCTGGACAGGGGAACTGGAAACACCATATATTTT. Translating gives CASSLDRGTGNTIYF.

This chain joins TRBV24-1 and TRBJ2-3; weak D call: TRBD1 (6 bases). Trimming shortened V by 2 bases and J by 3 bases, and 20 bases separated the two germline ends. Germline CDR1 is KGHDR and CDR2 is SFDVKD. CDR3 length: 18 residues. The CDR3 sequence is CATSDSGWDIRGTDTQYF. As DNA, the CDR3 is TGTGCCACCAGTGATTCAGGATGGGACATCCGCGGGACAGATACGCAGTATTTT.

The V gene is TRBV5-6, the J gene TRBJ1-1; 7 bases are a match to TRBD1. This CDR3 has 13 residues. In germline, CDR1 is SGHDT, CDR2 YYEEEE. V lost 4 bases and J lost 5; bases outside the gene matches: 5. CDR3 coding DNA: TGTGCCAGCAGCCTCTCAGGGGGGACTGAAGCTTTCTTT. This codes for CASSLSGGTEAFF.

This clone was seen a single time. The rearrangement links TRBV30 to TRBJ1-2; no clear D. Germline V CDR1 and CDR2: GTSNPN, SVGIG (reference sequence). V shed 3 bases and J shed 8 bases, with 7 bases lying between them. This CDR3 region has 10 residues. This CDR3 reads CAWRAMGYTF. CDR3 in DNA: TGTGCCTGGAGAGCTATGGGCTACACCTTC. The full variable domain, with the rest looked up from reference TRBV30 and TRBJ1-2, is SQTIHQWPATLVQPVGSPLSLECTVEGTSNPNLYWYRQAAGRGLQLLFYSVGIGQISSEVPQNLSASRPQDRQFILSSKKLLLSDSGFYLCAWRAMGYTFGSGTRLTVV.

The rearrangement joins TRBV30 to TRBJ2-3, with 7 bases aligning to TRBD1. The CDR3 is 17 amino acids. The germline gives CDR1 GTSNPN, CDR2 SVGIG (reference sequence). The CDR3 DNA reads as TGTGCTTGGGGGCCACAGGGGACACTACTAAGAACAGATACGCAGTATTTT. This gives the protein CAWGPQGTLLRTDTQYF.

The J gene is TRBJ2-3, the V gene TRBV4-1, with TRBD2 identical over 7 bases. Per germline, CDR1 MGHRA and CDR2 YSYEKL. V shed 4 bases and J 5 bases; nucleotides not matched to a gene: 18. This CDR3 has 18 residues. This CDR3 is CASSPHGEGVRGRDTQYF. CDR3 nucleotide sequence: TGCGCCAGCAGCCCCCATGGGGAGGGCGTAAGAGGCAGAGATACGCAGTATTTT.

J is TRBJ2-1 and V is TRBV13; no clear D. This CDR3 comprises 11 residues. The V gene lost 6 bases and the J gene lost 8 bases, with 8 bases spanning the gap. Germline V gene lookup returns CDR1 PRHDT and CDR2 FYEKMQ (reference sequence). The CDR3 loop reads CASRARDEQFF. Written as DNA, the CDR3 is TGTGCCAGCAGGGCCCGGGATGAGCAGTTCTTC.

This rearrangement joins TRBV21-1 to TRBJ2-7; the table's D call, TRBD2, was not checked against the DNA. TRBV21-1 is termed a pseudogene. This CDR3 spans 15 amino acids. The CDR3 loop reads CASSKKDGGYDEQYF. The CDR3 region has the DNA TGTGCCAGCAGCAAAAAAGACGGGGGGTACGACGAGCAGTACTTC.

This clone was seen only once. V and J are TRBV10-3 and TRBJ1-2, with 11 bases that match TRBD1. This CDR3 has 13 residues. CDR1 is ENHRY and CDR2 is SYGVKD in the germline V gene. Trimming cost V 9 bases and J 3 bases; bases outside gene matches: 3. The CDR3 loop is CAMRGQGDYGYTF. Written as DNA, the CDR3 is TGTGCCATGAGGGGACAGGGGGACTATGGCTACACCTTC.

The rearrangement joins TRBV5-1 to TRBJ1-4; no definite D call. Trimming cost V 1 base and J 4 bases, with 11 bases left between them. This CDR3 has 15 residues. CDR1 and CDR2 (germline): SGHRS, YFSETQ. CDR3 sequence reads: CASSLIGGDNEKLFF. Written as DNA, the CDR3 is TGCGCCAGCAGCTTGATCGGCGGAGATAATGAAAAACTGTTTTTT.

V and J are TRBV6-2 or TRBV6-3 and TRBJ1-6; D not resolved. Germline V gives CDR1 MNHEY, CDR2 SVGEGT. The CDR3 length is 14 residues. V was cut by 2 bases and J by 10 bases, with 12 bases left in between. The CDR3 loop is CASSYEGYPSPLHF. DNA of the CDR3: TGTGCCAGCAGTTACGAGGGTTATCCCTCACCCCTCCACTTT.

Only one count was recorded for this clone. The gene calls are TRBV6-5 and TRBJ2-1, with a possible D match to TRBD2 (5 bases). Trimming left V 2 bases short and J 2 bases short, with 10 bases between. CDR1 and CDR2 from the germline V gene are MNHEY and SVGAGI. The CDR3 extends over 15 amino acids. CDR3 amino acids: CASSYDGNTYNEQFF. The CDR3 coding sequence is TGTGCCAGCAGTTACGACGGGAACACCTACAATGAGCAGTTCTTC.

This chain joins TRBV21-1 and TRBJ2-3; the D segment call TRBD2 is taken from the table without a DNA check. TRBV21-1 is a listed pseudogene. The CDR3 sequence is 16 residues long. DNA of the CDR3: TGTGCCAGCAGCAATCTGGGCACTAGAAGCACAGATACGCAGTATTTT. This codes for CASSNLGTRSTDTQYF.

The chain has TRBV4-1 and TRBJ1-5; TRBD1 matches at 9 bases. J lost 11 bases, V lost 3 bases, and 11 bases had no gene match. CDR3 length: 15 amino acids. Germline V CDR1 and CDR2: MGHRA, YSYEKL. CDR3: CASSHVGQGSAAQHF. The CDR3 DNA is TGCGCCAGCAGCCACGTTGGACAGGGGTCAGCGGCCCAGCATTTT.

CDR3 nucleotide sequence: TGTGCCAGTAGTAGTAGCGGGAGCTGGACCGGGGAGCTGTTTTTT. Its translation is CASSSSGSWTGELFF. The chain uses TRBV19 and TRBJ2-2; 9 positions agree with TRBD2. V was clipped by 4 bases and J by 5 bases; unmatched bases: 5. Germline V gives CDR1 LNHDA, CDR2 SQIVND (reference sequence). The CDR3 is made up of 15 amino acids.

The rearrangement joins TRBV6-5 to TRBJ2-4; 8 bases are shared with TRBD2. The germline V gene encodes CDR1 MNHEY and CDR2 SVGAGI. CDR3 length: 15 amino acids. V shed 6 bases, J shed 4 bases, and the junction held 8 bases outside the gene matches. CDR3 sequence: CASSYSGSGKNIQYF. The CDR3 DNA sequence: TGTGCCAGCAGCTACAGCGGGAGTGGGAAAAACATTCAGTACTTC.

The V and J genes are TRBV7-2 and TRBJ2-2, with 7 bases matching TRBD1. Unmatched junction bases numbered 3, after V lost 5 bases and J lost 0 bases. The germline gives CDR1 SGHTA, CDR2 FQGNSA. The CDR3 loop spans 15 amino acids. The CDR3 nucleotides read TGTGCCAGCAGCCCCCAGGGGGCGAACACCGGGGAGCTGTTTTTT. Translated: CASSPQGANTGELFF.

The table lists this clone with a few counts. V and J are TRBV29-1 and TRBJ2-2, with a weak D call TRBD2 (6 bases). This CDR3 has 13 amino acids. Trimming left V 0 bases short and J 7 bases short, with 9 bases between. CDR1 and CDR2 (germline): SQVTM, ANQGSEA. In DNA form, the CDR3 reads TGCAGCGTTGAAGATGACGGGGGCGGGGAGCTGTTTTTT. Its protein product is CSVEDDGGGELFF.

The V gene is TRBV6-1, the J gene TRBJ2-1; 10 nucleotides align to TRBD2. V lost 6 bases to trimming and J lost 0 bases; unmatched junction nucleotides: 11. Germline CDR1 reads MNHNS; CDR2 reads SASEGT. The CDR3 runs 18 residues. This CDR3 reads CASRESGSGRTSYNEQFF. For the CDR3, the DNA is TGTGCCAGCAGGGAATCGGGTAGCGGGAGGACCTCCTACAATGAGCAGTTCTTC.